The 14 T cell receptor beta chains given below trace back to one sample, sequenced in a study of identical twins. One entry per CDR3 protein results from TCRdb running MiXCR on the 5' RACE reads. Of 410,000 or so distinct CDR3 sequences listed, approximately 17% are singletons. Source material: naive T cells sorted from blood. These receptors were collected from a man in his fifties or sixties in good health.

The chain combines TRBV5-1 with TRBJ1-1; no reliable D call. Germline CDR1 SGHRS, CDR2 YFSETQ. V lost 0 bases, J lost 0 bases, and 9 bases lay in between. This CDR3 contains 15 residues. CDR3 residues: CASSLADTMNTEAFF. The CDR3 DNA is TGCGCCAGCAGCTTGGCCGACACTATGAACACTGAAGCTTTCTTT.

V gene TRBV20-1 combines with J gene TRBJ2-3, with D possibly called TRBD1 or TRBD2 (5 bases each). Germline V gives CDR1 DFQATT, CDR2 SNEGSKA (reference sequence). V shed 4 bases and J shed 3 bases, with 20 bases lying between them. The CDR3 runs 16 residues. The CDR3 DNA reads as TGCAGTGCTAAGGAAGACAGAAGGGACGGGACAGATACGCAGTATTTT. Its translation: CSAKEDRRDGTDTQYF.

This clonotype was recorded a few times. The chain recombines TRBV9 with TRBJ2-1; D gene uncertain. The CDR3 is 13 amino acids. Germline loops: CDR1 SGDLS, CDR2 YYNGEE. The V end lost 0 bases, the J end lost 4 bases, and 5 bases lay between the germline ends. The CDR3 sequence is CASSVASYNEQFF. In DNA form, the CDR3 reads TGTGCCAGCAGCGTAGCTAGTTACAATGAGCAGTTCTTC.

This chain connects TRBV20-1 to TRBJ1-1, with a tentative D call TRBD1 (5 bases). V was pared by 6 bases and J by 4 bases, with 18 bases between. The CDR3 extends over 14 amino acids. Germline V gives CDR1 DFQATT, CDR2 SNEGSKA (reference sequence). The CDR3 sequence is CSAVRGGPSTEAFF. The DNA of the CDR3 is TGCAGTGCCGTCCGGGGGGGACCCTCCACTGAAGCTTTCTTT.

This clonotype has ten or more counts. V usage is TRBV29-1 and J usage is TRBJ1-1; D is ambiguous. V was cut by 4 bases and J by 0 bases, with 9 bases left in between. Germline V lookup: CDR1 SQVTM, CDR2 ANQGSEA. CDR3 length equals 13 residues. The CDR3 spells CSVAARMNTEAFF. The CDR3 DNA reads TGCAGCGTTGCGGCACGTATGAACACTGAAGCTTTCTTT.

The genes are TRBV20-1 and TRBJ1-1; no clear D. Germline CDR1 is DFQATT and CDR2 is SNEGSKA (reference sequence). The CDR3 contains 12 residues. V shed 3 bases and J shed 6 bases, with 11 bases lying between them. The CDR3 DNA reads as TGCAGTGCTAGGACCAGACTGCCTGAAGCTTTCTTT. Protein sequence: CSARTRLPEAFF.

This sequence joins TRBV12-3 or TRBV12-4 and TRBJ2-7; D remains unclear. With 7 bases removed from V and 6 bases from J, the gap between germline ends came to 16 bases. This CDR3 spans 13 amino acids. CDR3 DNA: TGTGCCAGCACCGACTCGGGTAGTCGCGAGCAGTACTTC. This encodes CASTDSGSREQYF.

This clonotype was counted at least ten times. The chain carries TRBV10-3 and TRBJ2-7; 7 bases line up with TRBD2. The CDR3 has 14 residues. In germline, CDR1 is ENHRY, CDR2 SYGVKD. With V trimmed by 7 bases and J by 0 bases, 6 bases remained unmatched. CDR3 in DNA: TGTGCCATCAAGACTAGCCTCCTCTCCTACGAGCAGTACTTC. Protein: CAIKTSLLSYEQYF.

This clonotype was seen many times. The chain carries TRBV5-5 and TRBJ1-3; D is undetermined. This CDR3 is built from 17 residues. Germline CDR1 is SGHKS and CDR2 is YYEKEE (reference sequence). V was cut by 1 base and J by 4 bases, with 18 bases left in between. The CDR3 spells CASSLFRGVSTGNTIYF. Here the CDR3 DNA reads TGTGCCAGCAGCTTGTTTCGCGGAGTATCCACCGGAAACACCATATATTTT. Full variable domain (outside the CDR3, taken from reference TRBV5-5 and TRBJ1-3): DAGVTQSPTHLIKTRGQQVTLRCSPISGHKSVSWYQQVLGQGPQFIFQYYEKEERGRGNFPDRFSARQFPNYSSELNVNALLLGDSALYLCASSLFRGVSTGNTIYFGEGSWLTVV.

The genes are TRBV24-1 and TRBJ2-5; D tentatively reads TRBD1 or TRBD2 (5 bases each). CDR3 length: 15 residues. CDR1 is KGHDR, CDR2 SFDVKD, per germline. Trimming left V 4 bases short and J 1 base short, with 12 bases between. The CDR3 sequence is CATSDIGTAQETQYF. In nucleotides, the CDR3 is TGTGCCACCAGTGACATTGGGACGGCCCAAGAGACCCAGTACTTC.

This clonotype has only a few counts. The CDR3 protein is CSARGSGRGDTEAFF. The CDR3 nucleotides read TGCAGTGCTAGGGGCTCGGGACGGGGGGACACTGAAGCTTTCTTT. V gene TRBV20-1 combines with J gene TRBJ1-1; D is perhaps TRBD1 (5 bases). The CDR3 spans 15 residues. Looked up from germline, CDR1 is DFQATT and CDR2 is SNEGSKA (reference sequence). V lost 3 bases and J lost 3, with 17 bases in between.

This clonotype was seen at least ten times. The rearrangement joins TRBV6-2 or TRBV6-3 to TRBJ1-1; no clear D. The CDR3 covers 16 residues. V gave up 0 bases and J gave up 6 bases, with 17 bases separating them. CDR1 and CDR2 (germline): MNHEY, SVGEGT. The CDR3 sequence is CASSYSLHRRSAEAFF. The CDR3 DNA sequence: TGTGCCAGCAGTTACTCCCTTCATCGACGATCCGCTGAAGCTTTCTTT.

The CDR3 DNA reads as TGTGCCAGCAGTAATTCCCTGAGGCCCTACAATGAGCAGTTCTTC. As protein: CASSNSLRPYNEQFF. The rearrangement joins TRBV27 to TRBJ2-1, with D uncertain. This CDR3 is 15 amino acids long. Looked up from germline, CDR1 is MNHEY and CDR2 is SMNVEV (reference sequence). V lost 5 bases and J lost 2, with 13 bases in between.

This clonotype turned up a few times. CDR3 amino acids: CASTWGSNQPQHF. In DNA form, the CDR3 reads TGCGCCAGCACTTGGGGAAGCAATCAGCCCCAGCATTTT. The chain is built from TRBV5-1 and TRBJ1-5; D unresolved. The V gene lost 6 bases and the J gene lost 1 base, with 8 bases spanning the gap. Germline V CDR1 and CDR2: SGHRS, YFSETQ. The CDR3 loop spans 13 amino acids.